The source of this T cell receptor (beta chain) is a study of CD8 T cells in Susac syndrome. Random hexamers were used to reverse transcribe the RNA input (roughly 0.5 to 1 ug). TCRdb fed the immunoSEQ multiplex PCR reads into MiXCR, producing one record per CDR3 protein. Of about 120,000 distinct CDR3 sequences in the sample, around 94% were seen once. The study's findings and limits: The number of individuals included in the study's TCR sequencing and HLA analysis was acknowledged as relatively small.

Germline loops: CDR1 GTSNPN, CDR2 SVGIG (reference sequence). V lost 1 base and J lost 5, with 8 bases in between. CDR3 length: 13 residues. As concerns this clonotype: Its antigen is as yet unknown.

The genes are TRBV30 and TRBJ1-4; D is unclear. This sequence was found in a human donor in good health. Specimen: CD4+ T cells from PBMCs. In DNA, the CDR3 is TGTGCCTGGAGTGCCCAGAGAAATGAAAAACTGTTTTTT. It specifies CAWSAQRNEKLFF.